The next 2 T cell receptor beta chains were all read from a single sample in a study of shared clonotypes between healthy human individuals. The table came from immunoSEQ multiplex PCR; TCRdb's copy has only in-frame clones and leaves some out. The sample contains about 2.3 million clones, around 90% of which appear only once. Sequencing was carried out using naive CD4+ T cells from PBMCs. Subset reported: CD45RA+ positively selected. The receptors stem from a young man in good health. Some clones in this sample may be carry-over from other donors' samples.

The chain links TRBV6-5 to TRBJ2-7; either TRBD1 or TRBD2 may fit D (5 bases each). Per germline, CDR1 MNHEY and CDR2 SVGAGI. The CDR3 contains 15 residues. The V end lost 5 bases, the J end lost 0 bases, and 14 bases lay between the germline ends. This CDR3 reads CASSRDPLSSYEQYF. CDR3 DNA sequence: TGTGCCAGCAGTCGGGACCCCCTTTCCTCCTACGAGCAGTACTTC.

CDR3 amino acids: CASSQEFRGNTEAFF. In nucleotides, the CDR3 is TGTGCCAGCAGCCAAGAGTTCAGGGGGAACACTGAAGCTTTCTTT. The chain links TRBV14 to TRBJ1-1; maybe TRBD1 (6 bases). Germline loops: CDR1 SGHDN, CDR2 FVKESK. V lost 0 bases and J 1 base, leaving 9 bases between the germline ends. The CDR3 covers 15 residues. Using reference TRBV14 and TRBJ1-1 for the parts outside the CDR3, the full variable domain is EAGVTQFPSHSVIEKGQTVTLRCDPISGHDNLYWYRRVMGKEIKFLLHFVKESKQDESGMPNNRFLAERTGGTYSTLKVQPAELEDSGVYFCASSQEFRGNTEAFFGQGTRLTVV.